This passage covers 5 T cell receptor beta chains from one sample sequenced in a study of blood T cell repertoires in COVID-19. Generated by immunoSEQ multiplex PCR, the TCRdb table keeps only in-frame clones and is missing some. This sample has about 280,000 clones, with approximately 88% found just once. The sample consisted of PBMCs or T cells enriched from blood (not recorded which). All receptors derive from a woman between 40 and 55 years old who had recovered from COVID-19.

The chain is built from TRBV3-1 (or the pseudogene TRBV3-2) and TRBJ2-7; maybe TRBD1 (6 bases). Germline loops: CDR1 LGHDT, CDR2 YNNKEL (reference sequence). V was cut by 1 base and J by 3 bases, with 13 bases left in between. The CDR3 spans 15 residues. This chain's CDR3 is CASSQAPTGNYEQYF. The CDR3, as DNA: TGTGCCAGCAGCCAAGCCCCGACAGGAAACTACGAGCAGTACTTC.

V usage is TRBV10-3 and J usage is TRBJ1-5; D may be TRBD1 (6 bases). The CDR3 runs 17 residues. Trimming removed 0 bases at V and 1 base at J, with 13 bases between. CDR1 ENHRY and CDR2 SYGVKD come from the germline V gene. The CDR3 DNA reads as TGTGCCATCAGTGAGTCGGGAGGGGGGTACAGCAATCAGCCCCAGCATTTT. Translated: CAISESGGGYSNQPQHF.

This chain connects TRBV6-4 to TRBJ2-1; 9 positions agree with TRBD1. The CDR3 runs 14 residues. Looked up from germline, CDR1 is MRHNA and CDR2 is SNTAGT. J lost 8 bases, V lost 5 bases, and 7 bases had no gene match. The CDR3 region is CASSIDRGVDEQFF. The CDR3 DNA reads TGTGCCAGCAGTATTGACAGGGGGGTGGATGAGCAGTTCTTC.

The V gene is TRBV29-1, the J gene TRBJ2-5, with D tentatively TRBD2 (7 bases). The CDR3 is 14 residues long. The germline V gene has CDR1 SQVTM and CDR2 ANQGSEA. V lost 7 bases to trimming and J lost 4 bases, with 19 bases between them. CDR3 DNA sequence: TGCAGCGGTAAACCGGGACTACAGGGAGAGACCCAGTACTTC. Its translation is CSGKPGLQGETQYF.

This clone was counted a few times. For the CDR3, the DNA is TGTGCCAGCAGCACGGGACAGGACCCCTCCTACGAGCAGTACTTC. Translating it yields CASSTGQDPSYEQYF. This chain uses TRBV5-4 with TRBJ2-7; 8 bases map to TRBD1. Per the germline V gene, CDR1 is SGHNT and CDR2 is YYREEE (reference sequence). After removal of 4 bases from V and 0 bases from J, the junction contained 6 bases not matched to a gene. This CDR3 contains 15 residues.